A selection of T cell receptor beta chains follows, all from one sample in a study of blood T cell repertoires in COVID-19. Generated by immunoSEQ multiplex PCR, the TCRdb table keeps only in-frame clones and is missing some. The sample consists of 150,000 to 200,000 clones, 85% of them appearing once. Sequences were obtained from peripheral blood. These receptors came from a human donor with acute or convalescent COVID-19. The donor label of this sample is uncertain. The CDR3 runs from the conserved cysteine through the conserved F or W. A D gene is named only where the DNA matches it firmly. Clone size is given for some rows only: seen once, a few or many times, or a class if the clone is expanded.

V gene	clone size	CDR3 length	D gene	J gene	CDR3 DNA	CDR3 protein
TRBV9	.	13	.	TRBJ1-1	TGTGCCAGCAGCGTAGCGCGGGAAACTGAAGCTTTCTTT	CASSVARETEAFF
TRBV5-6	.	16	TRBD1	TRBJ1-2	TGTGCCAGCAGCTTCGGGGACAGGGGAAGGTACTATGGCTACACCTTC	CASSFGDRGRYYGYTF
TRBV7-2	.	13	.	TRBJ1-6	TGTGCCAGCAGCCCGGGGGACTTTTCACCCCTCCACTTT	CASSPGDFSPLHF
TRBV5-4	.	16	TRBD1	TRBJ2-4	TGTGCCAGCAGCTTGGATGTAGGACAGGGAAAAAACATTCAGTACTTC	CASSLDVGQGKNIQYF
TRBV6-6	.	17	.	TRBJ2-7	TGTGCCAGCAGTCCGATTGGGTTTGGAGGGAAATCCTACGAGCAGTACTTC	CASSPIGFGGKSYEQYF
TRBV5-1	.	15	.	TRBJ1-4	TGCGCCAGCAGCTTCCAGGGCACGTCGTATGAAAAACTGTTTTTT	CASSFQGTSYEKLFF
TRBV29-1	.	12	TRBD1	TRBJ1-1	TGCAGCGTTGAAATGGGGTACAGGGGGGCTTTCTTT	CSVEMGYRGAFF
TRBV13	.	16	.	TRBJ1-3	TGTGCCAGCAGCTTACCCAGGGGTCGCTCTGGAAACACCATATATTTT	CASSLPRGRSGNTIYF
TRBV5-4	.	14	TRBD1	TRBJ2-7	TGTGCCAGCAGTCCGGGACAGCGGAACTACGAGCAGTACTTC	CASSPGQRNYEQYF
TRBV19	.	14	TRBD1	TRBJ2-3	TGTGCCACCCGGGACAGCCCAAGCACAGATACGCAGTATTTT	CATRDSPSTDTQYF
TRBV7-3	.	16	TRBD1	TRBJ1-1	TGTGCCAGCAGCCCCACAGGGGGCAGGGTGAACACTGAAGCTTTCTTT	CASSPTGGRVNTEAFF
TRBV3-1/TRBV3-2	.	14	TRBD1	TRBJ1-1	TGTGCCAGCAAACGGGGGACAGGGGTTGCTGAAGCTTTCTTT	CASKRGTGVAEAFF
TRBV10-3	.	11	.	TRBJ1-4	TGTGCCCGAAGGGAGGGAGAAAAACTGTTTTTT	CARREGEKLFF
TRBV5-4	.	15	TRBD1	TRBJ1-4	TGTGCCAGCAGTCCACAGGGGACCAGTAATGAAAAACTGTTTTTT	CASSPQGTSNEKLFF
TRBV28	.	17	TRBD1	TRBJ2-5	TGTGCCAGCAGTTTAAGGGGGACAGGGGCTACCCAAGAGACCCAGTACTTC	CASSLRGTGATQETQYF
TRBV15	.	15	TRBD1	TRBJ1-6	TGTGCCACCAGCAGAGAGACAGGGAATAATTCACCCCTCCACTTT	CATSRETGNNSPLHF
TRBV10-2	.	16	TRBD1	TRBJ2-7	TGCGCCAGTAAGGGACAGGGGCTCTTCCTCTCCTACGAGCAGTACTTC	CASKGQGLFLSYEQYF
TRBV6-1	once	16	TRBD1	TRBJ1-4	TGTGCCAGCAGTGATCGACAGGGGGCAACTAATGAAAAACTGTTTTTT	CASSDRQGATNEKLFF
TRBV7-2	few	16	TRBD1	TRBJ2-1	TGTGCCAGCAGCCAGGACAGGGTAAGATCCTACAATGAGCAGTTCTTC	CASSQDRVRSYNEQFF
TRBV19	once	15	TRBD1	TRBJ1-5	TGTGCGTCCAGCTTTAGGGACAGTAGCAATCAGCCCCAGCATTTT	CASSFRDSSNQPQHF
TRBV11-3	.	18	.	TRBJ1-4	TGTGCCAGCAGACACAGGCTGCCGGGGAGGGCAACTAATGAAAAACTGTTTTTT	CASRHRLPGRATNEKLFF
TRBV3-1/TRBV3-2	.	16	.	TRBJ1-3	TGTGCCAGCAGCCAAGAAAGTAGTCGCGCCGGTACGACCATATATTTT	CASSQESSRAGTTIYF
TRBV6-5	.	15	.	TRBJ2-2	TGTGCCAGCAGCCATGGACAGACGAACACCGGGGAGCTGTTTTTT	CASSHGQTNTGELFF
TRBV7-3	.	14	.	TRBJ2-3	TGTGCCAGCAGCTCCAGGGCGGGGTCAGATACGCAGTATTTT	CASSSRAGSDTQYF
TRBV9	.	14	TRBD2	TRBJ2-5	TGTGCCAGCAGCGTAGCTGGGGGAGGGGAGACCCAGTACTTC	CASSVAGGGETQYF
TRBV5-1	.	14	.	TRBJ2-3	TGCGCCAGCAGCTTATTGGTAGGCACAGATACGCAGTATTTT	CASSLLVGTDTQYF
TRBV27	.	11	.	TRBJ1-1	TGTGCCAGCAGTCAGGGCGGTCAAGCTTTCTTT	CASSQGGQAFF